This T cell receptor beta chain was captured by sequencing in a study of Tregs in tolerant kidney transplant recipients (dated by TCRdb to about 2019). Background for the entire study: Related donors were used in the transplants with nonmyeloablative bone marrow transplantation, and mixed chimerism was transient in the human trials. For about 15 days, sorted recipient Tregs were cultured with IL-2 and irradiated activated donor B cells, with a restimulation on day 11. TCRbeta sequencing was used in the study to identify donor-specific regulatory T cells before combined kidney and bone marrow transplantation, and the identified cells were then tracked after transplant. Other Treg samples came from an approximately 3-day mixed lymphocyte reaction with belatacept, some followed by a roughly five-day donor restimulation, before sorting recipient CD4+CD25+CD127- cells. Activated donor B cells were produced over around 10 days on irradiated CD40L-expressing 3T3 cells in the presence of cyclosporin A and IL-4. During sorting of primary belatacept mixed lymphocyte reaction cultures, recipient cells were distinguished from donor cells with antibodies. Once the B cell culture was finished, the cells were sorted into two populations: CD4+CD8-CD25+CD127- and CD4+CD8-4-1BB+CD40L-. Overall study results and their limits: In tolerant patients, donor-specific Tregs expanded more than Tregs overall, which suggests antigen-driven rather than nonspecific expansion. Because the PCR primers were changed over time for some patients, nucleotide-level comparison could not be performed across the samples from those patients. Because only a small number of patients were included, the study had limitations, and the results will need to be validated in larger populations as well as under other immunosuppression protocols. Biological reproducibility was not examined directly, but technical replication error appeared to be minimal. Expanding Tregs with activated donor B cells appeared to identify the most biologically relevant and donor-specific TCRbeta repertoire.

The time point label corresponds to: blood sample drawn before combined kidney and bone marrow transplant. Patients were several combined kidney and bone marrow transplant recipients from the ITN036ST trial, and only these trial subjects had samples available. Healthy control blood was separated into PBMCs by Ficoll density gradient and cryopreserved, and patient PBMCs were collected both before and after transplant. Genomic DNA was extracted from sorted cells with the QIAGEN DNeasy Blood and Tissue Kit for TCRbeta CDR3 sequencing. High-throughput TCRbeta CDR3 sequencing, which included PCR amplification with bias correction and internal controls, was done commercially through immunoSEQ. As for the authors' bioinformatics: A unique productive TCRbeta sequence was defined by the CDR3 nucleotide sequence when primers matched, and otherwise by the CDR3 amino acid sequence together with the Vbeta and Jbeta genes. Donor-reactive sequences were defined as at least 5-fold expanded in CFSE-low cells versus unstimulated cells, with frequency of at least 0.01% in CFSE-low cells. Jensen-Shannon divergence calculated on the top 100 TCRbeta sequences ranked by frequency was used to measure repertoire divergence. For samples with multiple sequencing runs, sorting error was corrected separately for each run before the runs were pooled. Here the immuneACCESS table is served through TCRdb, limited to in-frame sequences with V and J called. Missing clones are a known gap in these copies; in checked studies unresolved V genes cover under half, and the rest lacks a known reason. Clone size and V and J calls were adopted from that table, with D and trimming inferred from the DNA. The table for this sample lists around 6,000 clones; 90% of them were counted only once. The ten largest clones take up 3.5% of the sample.

The germline ends are 7 bases apart after V is trimmed by 1 base and J by 0 bases. The germline V gene gives CDR1 as SGHAT and CDR2 as FQNNGV. Including cysteine and phenylalanine, the CDR3 has 15 amino acids. The entry retains the CDR3 DNA only, 45 bases that are in frame from base 1. Turning to this clone: Its antigen specificity is not known. Per-base qualities were not stored, and no clone one base away is much larger.

Recombination linked TRBV11-2 to TRBJ1-3, with TRBD1 tentatively as D gene (6 bases match). This sequence was found in a human patient who received a combined kidney and bone marrow transplant. The specimen was Tregs from blood cultured with allogeneic cells, collected before the transplant. The CDR3 amino acid sequence is: CASSLGGGSGNTIYF. The nucleotide sequence reads as follows: TGTGCCAGCAGCTTAGGAGGGGGCTCTGGAAACACCATATATTTT. When the CDR3 is completed using the reference TRBV11-2 and TRBJ1-3 genes on either side, the full variable domain is EAGVAQSPRYKIIEKRQSVAFWCNPISGHATLYWYQQILGQGPKLLIQFQNNGVVDDSQLPKDRFSAERLKGVDSTLKIQPAKLEDSAVYLCASSLGGGSGNTIYFGEGSWLTVV.